This T cell receptor (beta chain) was identified during a study of T-cell reconstitution after alpha-beta-depleted transplantation in children (dated by TCRdb to 2016 to 2017). As for the study more broadly: T-cell immune reconstitution after TCRalphabeta/CD19-depleted allogeneic hematopoietic cell transplantation in children was quantitatively tracked in the study by means of TCR repertoire profiling. Study-wide conclusions, independent of this receptor: The frequencies of hyperexpanded clones fell over the following months, and after one year, T-cell counts and TCRbeta diversity were mostly attributed to newly produced T cells. In some patients, high TCRbeta diversity at day 60 was attributed to recipient T cells and intrathymic progenitors that had survived conditioning. Apparently early alphabetaT-cell count recovery about two months after transplant reportedly relied on only several hundred rapidly expanded clones derived from non-depleted graft cells.

This sample's treatment or condition label indicates: allogeneic hematopoietic cell transplantation with graft depleted of TCRalphabeta T cells and CD19 B cells. Transplant recipients were children who received TCRalphabeta/CD19-depleted allogeneic hematopoietic cell grafts. Turning to this clonotype: The specificity of this receptor is unknown. Base qualities are not at hand, and no much larger clone is one base apart.

The library came from PCR. TCRdb lists the instrument as Illumina HiSeq 2500. Molecular barcoding was employed in the preparation of TCR libraries, with unique molecular identifiers being used to normalize TCRbeta repertoire quantification. In-frame beta chains were kept once TCRdb had trimmed the public reads at Q25 with fastp and called clones with MiXCR. One record per CDR3 amino acid sequence lists the most common genes and DNA. The sample profile shows around 500,000 distinct CDR3 sequences; under 25% of them were found once. The ten largest clonotypes hold roughly 14% of the sample. The V end loses 2 bases and the J end loses 4 bases, and a stretch of 3 bases separates them. From a lookup of the germline V gene, CDR1 and CDR2 are MNHEY and SVGEGT. The CDR3 contains 11 residues, cysteine and valine counted. CDR3 DNA is the only sequence kept; it has 33 bases, read in frame from the first base.

In this chain, TRBV6-2 or TRBV6-3 is recombined with TRBJ2-7, with the D segment identity uncertain. The TCR was taken from a boy younger than two who had a stem cell transplant for acute myeloid leukemia, so the T cells may come from the graft donor. The material was PBMCs, mostly from graft donor cells, obtained 360 days after TCRalphabeta/CD19-depleted stem cell transplant. The base sequence is TGTGCCAGCAGTTACCGATACGAGCAGTACGTC. The resulting protein is CASSYRYEQYV.